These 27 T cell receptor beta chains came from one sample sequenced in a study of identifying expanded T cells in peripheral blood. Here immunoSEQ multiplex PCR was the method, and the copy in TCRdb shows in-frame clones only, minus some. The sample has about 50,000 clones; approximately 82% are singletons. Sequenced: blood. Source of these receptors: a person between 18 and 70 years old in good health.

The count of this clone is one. In DNA, the CDR3 is TGTGCCAGCAGCCTCCGGGGACAGGGTGGAAACACCATATATTTT. It yields the protein CASSLRGQGGNTIYF. The chain recombines TRBV7-2 with TRBJ1-3; 9 positions agree with TRBD1. The V gene's germline CDR1 is SGHTA and CDR2 FQGNSA. The CDR3 loop spans 15 amino acids. V lost 5 bases to trimming and J lost 3 bases; unmatched junction nucleotides: 5.

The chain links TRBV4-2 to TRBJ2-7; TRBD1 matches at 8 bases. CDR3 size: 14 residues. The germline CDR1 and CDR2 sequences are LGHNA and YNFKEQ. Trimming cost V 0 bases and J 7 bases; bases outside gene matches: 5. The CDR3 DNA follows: TGTGCCAGCAGCCAAGAAGAGAACAGGGGGGAGCAGTACTTC. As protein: CASSQEENRGEQYF.

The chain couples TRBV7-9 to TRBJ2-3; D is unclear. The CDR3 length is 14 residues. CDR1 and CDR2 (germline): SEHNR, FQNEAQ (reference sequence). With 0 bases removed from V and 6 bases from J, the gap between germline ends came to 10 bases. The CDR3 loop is CASSLAPSVDTQYF. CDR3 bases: TGTGCCAGCAGCTTAGCCCCCTCGGTCGATACGCAGTATTTT. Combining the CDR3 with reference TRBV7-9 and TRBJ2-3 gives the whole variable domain DTGVSQNPRHKITKRGQNVTFRCDPISEHNRLYWYRQTLGQGPEFLTYFQNEAQLEKSRLLSDRFSAERPKGSFSTLEIQRTEQGDSAMYLCASSLAPSVDTQYFGPGTRLTVL.

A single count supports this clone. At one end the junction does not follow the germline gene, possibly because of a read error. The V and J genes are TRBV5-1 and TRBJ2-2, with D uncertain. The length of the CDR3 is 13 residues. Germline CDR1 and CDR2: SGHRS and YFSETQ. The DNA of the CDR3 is TGCGTCAGCAGCATTAGGGTAAGCGGGGAGCTGTTTTTT. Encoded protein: CVSSIRVSGELFF.

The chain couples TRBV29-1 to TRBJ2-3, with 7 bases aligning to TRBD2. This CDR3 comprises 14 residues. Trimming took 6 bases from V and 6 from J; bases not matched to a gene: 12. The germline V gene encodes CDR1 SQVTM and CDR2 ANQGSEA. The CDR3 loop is CSVPGGRGKDTQYF. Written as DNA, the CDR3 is TGCAGCGTCCCCGGGGGGAGGGGCAAGGATACGCAGTATTTT.

The CDR3 DNA is TGTGCCAGCAGCCTCGCCGGGACCCAATTCGTCGGTACGCAGTATTTT. Residues: CASSLAGTQFVGTQYF. V gene TRBV7-8 combines with J gene TRBJ2-3; D possibly uses TRBD1 or TRBD2 (5 bases each). Trimming pared 5 bases from V and 8 bases from J, leaving 23 bases between. Germline V gene sequence: CDR1 SGHVS, CDR2 FQNEAQ. The CDR3 is made up of 16 amino acids. The complete variable domain, with remaining parts taken from reference TRBV7-8 and TRBJ2-3, reads GAGVSQSPRYKVAKRGQDVALRCDPISGHVSLFWYQQALGQGPEFLTYFQNEAQLDKSGLPSDRFFAERPEGSVSTLKIQRTQQEDSAVYLCASSLAGTQFVGTQYFGPGTRLTVL.

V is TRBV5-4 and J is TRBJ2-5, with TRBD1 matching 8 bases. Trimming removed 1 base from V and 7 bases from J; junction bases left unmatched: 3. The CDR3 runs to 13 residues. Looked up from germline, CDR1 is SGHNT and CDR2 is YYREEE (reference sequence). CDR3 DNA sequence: TGTGCCAGCAGCTTGCTCGGACAGGGGACCCAGTACTTC. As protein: CASSLLGQGTQYF.

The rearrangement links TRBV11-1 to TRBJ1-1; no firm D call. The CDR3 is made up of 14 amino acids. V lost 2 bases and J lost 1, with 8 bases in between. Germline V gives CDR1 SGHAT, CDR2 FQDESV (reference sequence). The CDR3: CASSLYGRNTEAFF. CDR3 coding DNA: TGTGCCAGCAGCTTATATGGGCGGAACACTGAAGCTTTCTTT.

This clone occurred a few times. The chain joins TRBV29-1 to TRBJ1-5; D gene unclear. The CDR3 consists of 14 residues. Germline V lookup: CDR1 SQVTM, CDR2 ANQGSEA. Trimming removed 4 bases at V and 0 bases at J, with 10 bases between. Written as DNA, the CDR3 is TGCAGCGTTGCCGAATTTAATAGCAATCAGCCCCAGCATTTT. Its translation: CSVAEFNSNQPQHF.

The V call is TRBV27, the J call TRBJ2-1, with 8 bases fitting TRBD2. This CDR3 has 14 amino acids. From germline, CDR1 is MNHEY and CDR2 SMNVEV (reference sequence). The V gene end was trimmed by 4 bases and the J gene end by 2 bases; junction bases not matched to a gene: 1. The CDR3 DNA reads TGTGCCAGCAGTTATAGCGGGACCTACAATGAGCAGTTCTTC. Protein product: CASSYSGTYNEQFF.

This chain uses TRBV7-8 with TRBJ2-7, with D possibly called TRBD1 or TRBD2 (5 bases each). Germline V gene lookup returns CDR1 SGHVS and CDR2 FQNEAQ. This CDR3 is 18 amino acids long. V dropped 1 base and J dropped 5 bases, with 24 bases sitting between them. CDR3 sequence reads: CASSLVGSRGARGNEQYV. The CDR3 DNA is TGTGCCAGCAGCTTAGTGGGGAGTCGGGGAGCAAGGGGCAACGAGCAGTACGTC.

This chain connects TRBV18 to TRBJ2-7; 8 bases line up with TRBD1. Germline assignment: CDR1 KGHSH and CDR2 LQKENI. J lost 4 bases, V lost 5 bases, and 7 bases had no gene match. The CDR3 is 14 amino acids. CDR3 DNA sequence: TGTGCCAGCTCAATCGACAGGGGCAAGTACGAGCAGTACTTC. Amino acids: CASSIDRGKYEQYF.

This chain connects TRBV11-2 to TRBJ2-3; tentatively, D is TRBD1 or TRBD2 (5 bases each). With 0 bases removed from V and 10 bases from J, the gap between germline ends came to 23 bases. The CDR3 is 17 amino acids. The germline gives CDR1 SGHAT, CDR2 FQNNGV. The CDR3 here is CASSLETGTIFTKAQYF. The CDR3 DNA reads TGTGCCAGCAGCTTAGAAACCGGGACGATCTTTACGAAGGCGCAGTATTTT.

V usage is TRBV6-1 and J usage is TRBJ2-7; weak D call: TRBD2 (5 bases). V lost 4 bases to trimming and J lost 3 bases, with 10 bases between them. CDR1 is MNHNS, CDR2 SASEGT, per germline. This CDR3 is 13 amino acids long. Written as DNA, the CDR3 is TGTGCCAGCAGTGGACAACGGGGCTACGAGCAGTACGTC. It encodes CASSGQRGYEQYV.

This CDR3 reads CASSLLRTGELFF. The DNA for the CDR3 is TGTGCCAGCAGCTTGCTCCGCACCGGGGAGCTGTTTTTT. J is TRBJ2-2 and V is TRBV11-3, with no clear D. V lost 3 bases, J lost 4 bases, and 6 bases lay in between. Germline CDR1 SGHNT, CDR2 YENEEA. This CDR3 has 13 amino acids.

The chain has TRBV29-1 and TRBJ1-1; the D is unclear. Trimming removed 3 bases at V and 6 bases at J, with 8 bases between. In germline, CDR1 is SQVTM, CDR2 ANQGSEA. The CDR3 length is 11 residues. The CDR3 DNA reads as TGCAGCGTTGAGGACTTAGCTGAAGCTTTCTTT. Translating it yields CSVEDLAEAFF.

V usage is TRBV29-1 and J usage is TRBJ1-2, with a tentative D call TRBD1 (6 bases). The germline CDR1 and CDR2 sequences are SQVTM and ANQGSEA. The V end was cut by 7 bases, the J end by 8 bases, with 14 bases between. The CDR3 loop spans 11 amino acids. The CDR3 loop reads CSDQQGRGYTF. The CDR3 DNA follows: TGCAGCGATCAACAGGGAAGAGGCTACACCTTC.

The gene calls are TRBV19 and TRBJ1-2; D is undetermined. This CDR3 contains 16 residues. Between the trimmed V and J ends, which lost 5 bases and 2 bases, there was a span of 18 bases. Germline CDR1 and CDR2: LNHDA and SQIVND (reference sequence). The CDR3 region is CASSPHLRPGNYGYTF. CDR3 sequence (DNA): TGTGCCAGTAGTCCGCACCTACGTCCGGGGAACTATGGCTACACCTTC.

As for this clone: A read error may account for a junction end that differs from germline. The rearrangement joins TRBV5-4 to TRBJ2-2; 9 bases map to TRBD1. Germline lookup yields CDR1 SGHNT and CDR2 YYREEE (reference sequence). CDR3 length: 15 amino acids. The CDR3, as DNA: TGCGCCAGCAGCCAACTGACAGGGGGCACCGGGGAGCTGTTTTTT. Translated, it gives CASSQLTGGTGELFF.

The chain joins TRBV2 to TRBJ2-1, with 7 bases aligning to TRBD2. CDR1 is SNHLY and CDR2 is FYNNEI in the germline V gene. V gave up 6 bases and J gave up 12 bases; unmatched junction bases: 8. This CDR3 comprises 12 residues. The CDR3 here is CASRPLAAAQFF. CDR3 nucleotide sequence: TGTGCCAGCAGGCCTCTAGCGGCGGCGCAGTTCTTC.

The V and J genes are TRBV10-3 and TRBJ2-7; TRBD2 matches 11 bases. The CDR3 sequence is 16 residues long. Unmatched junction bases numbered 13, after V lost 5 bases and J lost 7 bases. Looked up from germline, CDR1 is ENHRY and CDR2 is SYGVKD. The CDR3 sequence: CAISTGTSGQGWEQYF. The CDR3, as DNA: TGTGCCATCAGTACAGGGACTAGCGGCCAGGGATGGGAGCAGTACTTC.

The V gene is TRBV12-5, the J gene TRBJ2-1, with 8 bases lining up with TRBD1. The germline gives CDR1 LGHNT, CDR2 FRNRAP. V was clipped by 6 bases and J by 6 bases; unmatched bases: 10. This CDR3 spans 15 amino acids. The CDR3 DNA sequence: TGTGCTAGTGGCAGAGGACAGGGTGCAGGCAATGAGCAGTTCTTC. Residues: CASGRGQGAGNEQFF.

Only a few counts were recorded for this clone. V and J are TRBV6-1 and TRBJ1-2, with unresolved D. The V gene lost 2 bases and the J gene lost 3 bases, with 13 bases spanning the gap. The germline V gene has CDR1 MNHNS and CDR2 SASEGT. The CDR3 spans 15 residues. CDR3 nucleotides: TGTGCCAGCAGTGAACTTGGCGAGGCCTACTATGGCTACACCTTC. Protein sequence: CASSELGEAYYGYTF.

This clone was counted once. CDR3 sequence: CASSHTRNTIYF. The CDR3 DNA reads as TGTGCCAGCAGCCATACGAGAAACACCATATATTTT. The genes are TRBV14 and TRBJ1-3, with D unclear. CDR1 is SGHDN, CDR2 FVKESK, per germline. Between the trimmed V and J ends, which lost 3 bases and 5 bases, there was a span of 5 bases. The CDR3 length is 12 residues.

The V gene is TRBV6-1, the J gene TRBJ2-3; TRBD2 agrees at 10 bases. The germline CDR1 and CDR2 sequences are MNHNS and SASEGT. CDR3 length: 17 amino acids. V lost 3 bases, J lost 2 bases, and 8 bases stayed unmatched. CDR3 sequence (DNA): TGTGCCAGCAGTGAGTCCGGGACTAGCGCCCCCACAGATACGCAGTATTTT. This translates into CASSESGTSAPTDTQYF.

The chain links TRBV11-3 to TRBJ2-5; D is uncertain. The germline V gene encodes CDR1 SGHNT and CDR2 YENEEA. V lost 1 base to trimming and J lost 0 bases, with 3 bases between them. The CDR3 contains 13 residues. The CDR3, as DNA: TGTGCCAGCAGCTTAGCTAACCAAGAGACCCAGTACTTC. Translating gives CASSLANQETQYF.

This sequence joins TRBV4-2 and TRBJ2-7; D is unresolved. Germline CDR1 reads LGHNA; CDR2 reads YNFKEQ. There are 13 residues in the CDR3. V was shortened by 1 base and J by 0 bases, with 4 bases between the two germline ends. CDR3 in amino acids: CASSQAGSYEQYF. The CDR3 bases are TGTGCCAGCAGCCAAGCTGGCTCCTACGAGCAGTACTTC.